Following are 15 T cell receptor beta chains from one sample sequenced in a study of cytomegalovirus exposure and HLA in healthy donors. The protocol was immunoSEQ multiplex PCR, while the TCRdb copy is restricted to in-frame clones and leaves out a portion. The sample includes 80,000 to 100,000 clones, around 88% of them seen just once. The sequencing sample was made of PBMCs. The receptors here all came from a woman in her 30s in good health and CMV-seronegative.

The gene calls are TRBV7-3 and TRBJ2-5; a possible D gene is TRBD1 (6 bases). CDR3 length: 15 residues. The germline gives CDR1 SGHTA, CDR2 FQGTGA. V shed 1 base and J shed 4 bases, with 13 bases lying between them. CDR3 in amino acids: CASSLIGQNGETQYF. CDR3 coding DNA: TGTGCCAGCAGCTTAATAGGACAGAACGGAGAGACCCAGTACTTC.

The J gene is TRBJ2-7, the V gene TRBV6-5; D perhaps matches TRBD2 (6 bases). V dropped 5 bases and J dropped 5 bases, with 16 bases sitting between them. CDR3 size: 14 residues. CDR1 MNHEY and CDR2 SVGAGI come from the germline V gene. This CDR3 is CASSQDGGGDEQYF. CDR3 sequence (DNA): TGTGCCAGCAGTCAAGACGGCGGCGGGGACGAGCAGTACTTC.

The V and J genes are TRBV9 and TRBJ2-2; TRBD2 agrees at 8 bases. The V and J ends lost 4 bases and 5 bases, in that order; junction bases with no gene match: 10. Germline values: CDR1 SGDLS, CDR2 YYNGEE. The CDR3 loop spans 16 amino acids. In nucleotides, the CDR3 is TGTGCCAGCAGCCCCCTTGGCGGGAGGAGGACCGGGGAGCTGTTTTTT. This encodes CASSPLGGRRTGELFF.

The genes are TRBV29-1 and TRBJ2-3, with D possibly matching TRBD1 (7 bases). Trimming removed 5 bases at V and 4 bases at J, with 13 bases between. CDR3 length equals 13 residues. Per the germline V gene, CDR1 is SQVTM and CDR2 is ANQGSEA. CDR3 in amino acids: CSVQGGWADTQYF. In DNA, the CDR3 is TGCAGCGTTCAGGGGGGATGGGCAGATACGCAGTATTTT.

CDR3 in amino acids: CAISEGERGLEAFF. Here the CDR3 DNA reads TGTGCCATCAGTGAAGGGGAGAGGGGGCTTGAAGCTTTCTTT. V usage is TRBV10-3 and J usage is TRBJ1-1; the match to TRBD1 covers 7 bases. The trim removed 3 bases at V and 7 bases at J, leaving 8 bases unmatched. The CDR3 loop spans 14 amino acids. CDR1 is ENHRY and CDR2 is SYGVKD in the germline V gene.

V is TRBV4-2 and J is TRBJ2-2; D ambiguous. V gave up 4 bases and J gave up 4 bases, with 7 bases separating them. There are 13 residues in the CDR3. From germline, CDR1 is LGHNA and CDR2 YNFKEQ. The DNA for the CDR3 is TGTGCCAGCAGCCGCGGCAGCACCGGGGAGCTGTTTTTT. Residues: CASSRGSTGELFF.

The CDR3: CSVRAGDNQPQHF. In DNA form, the CDR3 reads TGCAGCGTCCGTGCGGGTGACAATCAGCCCCAGCATTTT. The chain employs TRBV29-1 and TRBJ1-5; D remains unclear. There are 13 residues in the CDR3. In germline, CDR1 is SQVTM, CDR2 ANQGSEA. The V gene lost 6 bases and the J gene lost 3 bases, with 12 bases spanning the gap.

This chain connects TRBV7-3 to TRBJ1-3; 8 bases are a match to TRBD1. Losses at the gene ends were 2 bases for V and 7 bases for J; bases not matched to a gene: 7. This CDR3 is built from 15 residues. The V gene's germline CDR1 is SGHTA and CDR2 FQGTGA. The DNA for the CDR3 is TGTGCCAGCAGCTTAGCCCCGGACAGGGAGAACACCATATATTTT. Translation: CASSLAPDRENTIYF.

The chain has TRBV27 and TRBJ2-5; perhaps TRBD2 as D (6 bases). The ends were cut back, 2 bases at V and 5 bases at J, with 9 bases in the middle. The germline V gene has CDR1 MNHEY and CDR2 SMNVEV (reference sequence). CDR3 length: 13 residues. The CDR3 region has the DNA TGTGCCAGCAGTTTACATCGGGGGGAGACCCAGTACTTC. This codes for CASSLHRGETQYF.

Written as DNA, the CDR3 is TGTGCCAGCAGTTTACTAGCGGGGTCCTACAATGAGCAGTTCTTC. This codes for CASSLLAGSYNEQFF. The chain has TRBV28 and TRBJ2-1; TRBD2 matches 9 bases. The CDR3 sequence is 15 residues long. Germline V lookup: CDR1 MDHEN, CDR2 SYDVKM. The V and J ends lost 2 bases and 1 base, in that order; junction bases with no gene match: 0.

The V and J genes are TRBV7-8 and TRBJ2-7, with D possibly matching TRBD2 (5 bases). This CDR3 has 11 amino acids. Trimming took 5 bases from V and 6 from J, leaving 8 bases between them. From germline, CDR1 is SGHVS and CDR2 FQNEAQ. CDR3 residues: CASSPGVEQYF. CDR3 sequence (DNA): TGTGCCAGCAGCCCCGGGGTCGAGCAGTACTTC.

The chain recombines TRBV19 with TRBJ1-5, with 9 bases fitting TRBD1. V was clipped by 4 bases and J by 0 bases; unmatched bases: 16. The CDR3 has 20 residues. CDR1 is LNHDA, CDR2 SQIVND, per germline (reference sequence). The DNA of the CDR3 is TGTGCCAGTAGTAAATTTGGACAGGGGCCTTGGTCATATAGCAATCAGCCCCAGCATTTT. The encoded protein is CASSKFGQGPWSYSNQPQHF.

The V gene is TRBV5-1, the J gene TRBJ2-1; D unclear. This CDR3 comprises 13 residues. Trimming stripped 6 bases from V and 5 bases from J, with 12 bases between. In germline, CDR1 is SGHRS, CDR2 YFSETQ. CDR3 coding DNA: TGCGCCAGCACACCCCAAGCCAACAATGAGCAGTTCTTC. Protein sequence: CASTPQANNEQFF.

The J gene is TRBJ2-1, the V gene TRBV19; 9 bases map to TRBD1. The junction had 9 bases not matched to a gene; V was cut back by 4 bases and J by 5 bases. The CDR3 spans 16 residues. Germline CDR1 reads LNHDA; CDR2 reads SQIVND (reference sequence). The CDR3 protein is CASSTNDRGYHNEQFF. The DNA for the CDR3 is TGTGCCAGTAGTACAAACGACAGGGGGTACCACAATGAGCAGTTCTTC.

This sequence joins TRBV9 and TRBJ2-7; D is ambiguous. V gave up 3 bases and J gave up 1 base, with 11 bases separating them. The CDR3 spans 14 residues. Germline lookup yields CDR1 SGDLS and CDR2 YYNGEE. CDR3 sequence reads: CASSAQTSSYEQYF. The CDR3 nucleotides are TGTGCCAGCAGCGCTCAAACTTCATCCTACGAGCAGTACTTC.